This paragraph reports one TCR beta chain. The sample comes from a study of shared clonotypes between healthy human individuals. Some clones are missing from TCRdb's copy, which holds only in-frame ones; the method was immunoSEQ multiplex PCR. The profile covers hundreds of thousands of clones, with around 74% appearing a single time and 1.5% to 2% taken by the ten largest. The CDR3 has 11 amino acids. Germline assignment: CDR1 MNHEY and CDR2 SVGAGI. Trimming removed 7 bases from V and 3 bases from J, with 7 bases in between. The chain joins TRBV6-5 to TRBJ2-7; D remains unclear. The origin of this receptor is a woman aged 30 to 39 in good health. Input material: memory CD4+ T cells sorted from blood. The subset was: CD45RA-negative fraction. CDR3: CASNGFYEQYF. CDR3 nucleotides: TGTGCCAGCAATGGTTTCTACGAGCAGTACTTC.